This TCR beta chain was recorded in a study of post-analysis software for immune sequencing data. Study context: Relapsing-remitting, secondary progressive and progressive-relapsing multiple sclerosis were all included among the disease courses.

CDR1 is MDHEN, CDR2 SYDVKM, per germline. V lost 3 bases and J 4 bases, leaving 9 bases between the germline ends. CDR3 size: 13 residues. Whole-study results and caveats: The study found TRBV5-6, TRBV5-1 and TRBV20-1 among four to six TRBV segments more frequent in patients than controls. Among multiple sclerosis patients, normalized Chao1 diversity was significantly below that of controls.

The TCR beta cDNA libraries carried unique molecular identifiers. A population of roughly 0.9 to 11 million T cells gave rise to roughly 0.5 million cDNA molecules. TCRdb fed the PCR reads into MiXCR, producing one record per CDR3 protein. The sample includes hundreds of thousands of distinct CDR3 sequences, roughly 46% seen only once; the top ten take more than 1.5%. On this clonotype itself: What it recognizes is unknown.

The receptor comes from a girl between 10 and 17 years old with multiple sclerosis. Input material: blood. The rearrangement joins TRBV28 to TRBJ2-5; D possibly corresponds to TRBD2 (5 bases). For the CDR3, the DNA is TGTGCCAGCAGTTTCCCTAGCCGAGAGACCCAGTACTTC. It translates to CASSFPSRETQYF. The full variable domain, completed using reference TRBV28 and TRBJ2-5, is DVKVTQSSRYLVKRTGEKVFLECVQDMDHENMFWYRQDPGLGLRLIYFSYDVKMKEKGDIPEGYSVSREKKERFSLILESASTNQTSMYLCASSFPSRETQYFGPGTRLLVL.